These T cell receptor beta chains were read from a single sample in a study of blood T cells in healthy people across ages. TCRdb reanalysed the 5' RACE reads using MiXCR and keeps one entry per CDR3 protein. The sample yields about 680,000 distinct CDR3 sequences, around half seen once. The sample consisted of blood. The receptor set was obtained from a woman aged 55-75 years in good health. Both conserved end residues are part of each CDR3. Fields, in order: D gene, J gene, V gene, clone size, CDR3 DNA, CDR3 protein. A D gene is named only where the DNA matches it firmly. Part of the rows lack a size; the others show once, few, many or a class for expanded clones.

TRBD2	TRBJ2-5	TRBV9	.	TGTGCCAGCAGCGTAGCCCCGATGGGCGGGAGAGGATCGGAGACCCAGTACTTC	CASSVAPMGGRGSETQYF
.	TRBJ1-6	TRBV20-1	few	TGCAGTGCTAGAGATGGGGCAGGGCTAGTTTCACCCCTCCACTTT	CSARDGAGLVSPLHF
.	TRBJ2-7	TRBV3-1	.	TGTGCCAGCAGCCAAGATGGGGCGAGCTCCTACAATGAGCAGTACTTC	CASSQDGASSYNEQYF
.	TRBJ2-4	TRBV7-3	few	TGTGCCAGCAGCTTAACGGGTCCGAACACAGCCAAAAACATTCAGTACTTC	CASSLTGPNTAKNIQYF
TRBD1	TRBJ2-7	TRBV27	.	TGTGCCAGCAGTCAGGGGGTCATAGCCTATGAGCAGTACTTC	CASSQGVIAYEQYF
.	TRBJ2-7	TRBV7-7	few	TGTGCTAGCAGCCCCGCCGGGGTCTCCTACGAGCAGTACTTC	CASSPAGVSYEQYF
TRBD2	TRBJ2-1	TRBV7-3	few	TGTGCCAGCAGTCCATCTAGCGGGAGGAACAATGAGCAGTTCTTC	CASSPSSGRNNEQFF
TRBD2	TRBJ2-2	TRBV6-2/TRBV6-3	few	TGTGCCAGCAGTTACAGTACTAGCGGACTTTTTTCGAACACCGGGGAGCTGTTTTTT	CASSYSTSGLFSNTGELFF
.	TRBJ1-4	TRBV15	.	TGTGCCACCCACCATTGGGGGTCGGGAACTAATGAAAAACTGTTTTTT	CATHHWGSGTNEKLFF
TRBD1	TRBJ2-7	TRBV6-5	few	TGTGCCAGCAGTCATCGGGGACAGGGTAGCTCCTACGAGCAGTACTTC	CASSHRGQGSSYEQYF
TRBD2	TRBJ2-2	TRBV20-1	.	TGCAGTGCCTACCGGACTAGCGGGAGTCTAGGGGAGCTGTTTTTT	CSAYRTSGSLGELFF
TRBD2	TRBJ2-7	TRBV4-2	.	TGTGCCAGCAGCCAAGATGGGAGGACTAGCGGAGAGAGGCAGTACTTC	CASSQDGRTSGERQYF
TRBD1	TRBJ2-7	TRBV7-7	.	TGTGCCAGCAGCGCCGGGACAGGGACCTACGAGCAGTACTTC	CASSAGTGTYEQYF
.	TRBJ2-3	TRBV5-1	.	TGCGCCAGCAGCGTGGCCTTGGGAGATACGCAGTATTTT	CASSVALGDTQYF
TRBD1	TRBJ1-5	TRBV5-1	.	TGCGCCAGCAGCTTAAGGGGGCGCGGGGAGCCCCAGCATTTT	CASSLRGRGEPQHF
.	TRBJ2-1	TRBV7-2	.	TGTGCCAGCAGCTTACTAGCGACCACCTACAATGAGCAGTTCTTC	CASSLLATTYNEQFF
.	TRBJ2-2	TRBV28	.	TGTGCCAGCAGCCCGGCGGGGCAGGGCACCGGGGAGCTGTTTTTT	CASSPAGQGTGELFF
TRBD1	TRBJ2-7	TRBV29-1	.	TGCAGCGGGAGACAGGGGGCAGCTAGCGGGGAGCAGTACTTC	CSGRQGAASGEQYF
.	TRBJ1-5	TRBV7-2	.	TGTGCCAGCAGCTTTTTGAATCAGCCCCAGCATTTT	CASSFLNQPQHF
TRBD2	TRBJ2-1	TRBV29-1	few	TGCAGCGTTCACCAGGGGGCCCTAGCGGGAGTACGCTACAATGAGCAGTTCTTC	CSVHQGALAGVRYNEQFF
TRBD1	TRBJ1-6	TRBV18	.	TGTGCCAGCTCACCGGACAGGGGCCCTAATTCACCCCTCCACTTT	CASSPDRGPNSPLHF
TRBD2	TRBJ2-1	TRBV9	.	TGTGCCAGCAGCGTAGGGGGCGGGAGCGTAGGGAATGAGCAGTTCTTC	CASSVGGGSVGNEQFF
TRBD1	TRBJ1-4	TRBV7-9	.	TGTGCCAGCAGCAACTTCACGGGACAGGGTGAAAAACTGTTTTTT	CASSNFTGQGEKLFF
TRBD2	TRBJ2-2	TRBV4-3	few	TGCGCCAGCAGCCAAGAAAACGGACTAGCGGGAGCTGGGGAGCTGTTTTTT	CASSQENGLAGAGELFF
TRBD2	TRBJ2-7	TRBV12-3/TRBV12-4	.	TGTGCCAGCAGTTTAAGAGCGGCGGGAGCCTACAATGAGCAGTACTTC	CASSLRAAGAYNEQYF
.	TRBJ1-6	TRBV7-2	.	TGTGCCAGCAGCTTAGACCCGATAGGGGGGTCACCCCTCCACTTT	CASSLDPIGGSPLHF
.	TRBJ2-7	TRBV28	many	TGTGCCAGCAGTTTAGGGCACAGGTACGAGCAGTACTTC	CASSLGHRYEQYF
TRBD2	TRBJ2-7	TRBV7-9	many	TGTGCCAGCAGCTTAGCACTAGCGGGAGACGGCGAGCAGTACTTC	CASSLALAGDGEQYF
.	TRBJ1-4	TRBV2	.	TGTGCCAGCAGTCGGGCTTTGGGGACTAATGAAAAACTGTTTTTT	CASSRALGTNEKLFF
.	TRBJ2-5	TRBV20-1	.	TGCAGTGCGATAACCGGGACTTCTCAAGAGACCCAGTACTTC	CSAITGTSQETQYF
TRBD2	TRBJ2-1	TRBV28	.	TGTGCCAGCAGCCGGGACCGGACTAGCGGGAGGGCCGGTGAGCAGTTCTTC	CASSRDRTSGRAGEQFF
.	TRBJ1-2	TRBV5-1	few	TGCGCCAGCAGCTTGGCCGAGCCTGACACCTTC	CASSLAEPDTF
.	TRBJ2-1	TRBV7-9	.	TGTGCCGGCAGCTTTTCCCTAGACAGCAACAATGAGCAGTTCTTC	CAGSFSLDSNNEQFF
.	TRBJ1-1	TRBV3-1	few	TGTGCCAGCAGCCAGTGGACAGCAGAAGCTTTCTTT	CASSQWTAEAFF
.	TRBJ2-3	TRBV7-2	many	TGTGCCAGCAGCTTGCTCGGGGGAGGGGGCGCAGATACGCAGTATTTT	CASSLLGGGGADTQYF
TRBD2	TRBJ2-7	TRBV6-6	few	TGTGCCAGCAGCAACCTAGCGGGAGCGCACTACGAGCAGTACTTC	CASSNLAGAHYEQYF
.	TRBJ2-7	TRBV15	.	TGTGCCACCAGCAGAGAATGGACTGTCTCCTACGAGCAGTACTTC	CATSREWTVSYEQYF